The 2 T cell receptor beta chains given below trace back to one sample, sequenced in a study of T-cell memory formation after mild COVID-19. TCRdb processed the 5' RACE reads anew with MiXCR; each CDR3 protein has one entry. This sample yields hundreds of thousands of distinct CDR3 sequences, of which around 21% are seen a single time; around an eighth belongs to the top ten. The sequencing sample was made of PBMCs or a T cell subset sorted from them (not recorded which). These receptors were obtained from an adult woman who had mild COVID-19 (a few samples of this study predate the infection). Cell type and time point are not known.

This clonotype was counted many times. J is TRBJ2-3 and V is TRBV5-1; D may be TRBD1 or TRBD2 (6 bases each). Germline CDR1 SGHRS, CDR2 YFSETQ. The CDR3 has 19 residues. V was clipped by 1 base and J by 0 bases, with 21 bases between them. CDR3 sequence (DNA): TGCGCCAGCAGCTTGCCGCGGGACAATCCCGTTATTAGCACAGATACGCAGTATTTT. Translated: CASSLPRDNPVISTDTQYF.

The gene calls are TRBV6-5 and TRBJ2-1; TRBD1 matches 7 bases. Germline V CDR1 and CDR2: MNHEY, SVGAGI. V lost 4 bases to trimming and J lost 2 bases; unmatched junction nucleotides: 5. The CDR3 sequence is 15 residues long. The CDR3 nucleotides read TGTGCCAGCAGTTCTGGGACAGATGCCTACAATGAGCAGTTCTTC. This gives the protein CASSSGTDAYNEQFF.